A single T cell receptor beta chain is shown here with its context. Its antigen is undetermined. Looked up from germline, CDR1 is SGHNT and CDR2 is YYREEE (reference sequence). CDR3 size: 16 residues. Trimming cost V 3 bases and J 0 bases, with 16 bases left between them. Vbeta (60) and Jbeta (13) primers were used in the PCR. This table comes from immunoSEQ multiplex PCR, and its TCRdb copy is limited to in-frame clones, with some not included. Among 160,000 or so clones listed, 65% to 85% were seen once. The data stem from a study of cytomegalovirus exposure and HLA in healthy donors. For the study at large: Within an early data release were 80 million to 90 million unique TCRs drawn from HLA-typed donors. Findings and caveats of the study: After further analysis at a later stage, 15,000 to 20,000 TCR beta sequences were associated with HLA alleles at 0.05 false discovery rate. TCR beta V segments were, for the most part, productive about 87% or about 30% of the time in an earlier analysis.

This chain joins TRBV5-4 and TRBJ2-7; perhaps TRBD1 as D (5 bases). Sequenced: PBMCs. This TCR was sampled from a male donor in good health and CMV-seropositive. CDR3 bases: TGTGCCAGCAGCTCCAGCCACAGGTTGAGCTCCTACGAGCAGTACTTC. Translated: CASSSSHRLSSYEQYF.